A selection of T cell receptor beta chains follows, all from one sample in a study of T cell repertoires in cytomegalovirus infection. MiXCR, run by TCRdb on the reads, gives a single entry per CDR3 protein. Found here are 200,000 or so distinct CDR3 sequences, under 25% of them singletons; the top ten hold around 3.1%. Material: PBMCs. The source of these receptors is a human donor in good health (CMV status not recorded). Some clones in this sample may be carry-over from other donors' samples. Each CDR3 is given without its conserved first and last residue. Only part of the rows carry a size: once, few, many, or a class if the clone is expanded.

abundance	v_gene	CDR3aa
few	TRBV19	ASSIELKAAAVGYT
few	TRBV25-1	ASSEFAGDHNEQF
NA	TRBV10-3	AVAVTGELF
few	TRBV11-3	ASSPWTGSEAF
many	TRBV27	ASSFSSGKNEQF
many	TRBV7-2	ASRKVGISQETQY
NA	TRBV11-2	ASSLVGGHWGGELF
few	TRBV7-9	ASKPALGTDTQY
few	TRBV6-5	ASSYSHSRAITDTQY
NA	TRBV14	ASSDYTFRVRTSVSTGELF
NA	TRBV4-1	ASSQDGWGGQPQH
NA	TRBV28	ASKSIAEAF
NA	TRBV6-6	ASSLRVQPQH
few	TRBV12-3/TRBV12-4	ASSLARDSLGGNQPQH
many	TRBV7-8	ASSLAVGGLNSGNTIY
many	TRBV2	ASKTEGIGNQPQH
few	TRBV9	ASSASGSPLPTGANVLT
few	TRBV5-1	ASSNRDRGTDTQY
few	TRBV9	ASSAGSMSTAYEQY
many	TRBV28	ASGGTGWSKNIQY
NA	TRBV10-3	AISLLGIVAGEESTDTQY
NA	TRBV6-5	ASSWDRTGAMEQY
few	TRBV29-1	SAHTSGTANYGYT
many	TRBV4-3	ASSPDRDPALNTEAF
NA	TRBV20-1	SAGLGLGAGTQY
many	TRBV7-2	ASSKQGSYEQY
many	TRBV11-2	ASSLGQSNTDTQY
NA	TRBV7-2	ASKGRGLPDTQY